The rows below give T cell receptor beta chains drawn from one sample of a study of control samples from healthy donors and cancer patients. TCRdb's copy holds only in-frame clones and misses some; the assay was immunoSEQ multiplex PCR. The data contain some 200,000 clones, 85% to 95% of them singletons. The sample was blood. Source of these receptors: a man aged 45-60 years in good health. Each CDR3 is given with its conserved first and last residue. A D gene is named only where the DNA matches it firmly. Clone size is not always given. Where it is, it says once, few, many or a class for expanded clones.

>TRBV5-1|.|16|.|TRBJ2-2
TGCGCCAGCAGCTTGGGCCAGACCTCGAACACCGGGGAGCTGTTTTTT
CASSLGQTSNTGELFF
>TRBV11-3|once|13|.|TRBJ2-4
TGTGCCAGCAGCAAACAGGGAGTTGGCATTCAGTACTTC
CASSKQGVGIQYF
>TRBV12-3/TRBV12-4|.|13|.|TRBJ1-2
TGTGCCAGCAGGGTTACAAGAATAGGAGGCTACACCTTC
CASRVTRIGGYTF
>TRBV5-1|.|14|.|TRBJ2-5
TGCGCCAGCAGCTTCCAGGGGATGGAAGAGACCCAGTACTTC
CASSFQGMEETQYF
>TRBV19|.|12|.|TRBJ2-5
TGTGCCAGTGGGGAGCCTTTAGAGACCCAGTACTTC
CASGEPLETQYF
>TRBV28|few|15|.|TRBJ1-3
TGTGCCAGCAGTCCCCCGCGGACCGTTGGAAACACCATATATTTT
CASSPPRTVGNTIYF
>TRBV20-1|.|14|TRBD1|TRBJ2-1
TGCAGTGCTAGTAGGGACAGGGGGCTCAATGAGCAGTTCTTC
CSASRDRGLNEQFF
>TRBV18|.|16|TRBD1|TRBJ1-2
TGTGCCAGCTCCGGACAGGCCCTAAACTTTAACTATGGCTACACCTTC
CASSGQALNFNYGYTF
>TRBV9|once|17|.|TRBJ2-3
TGTGCCAGAAAAACAGGTAAGATGACCCGATCAGCAGATACGCAGTATTTT
CARKTGKMTRSADTQYF
>TRBV6-2/TRBV6-3|.|14|.|TRBJ1-2
TGTGCCAGCAGTGACGGGGGGTTTAACTATGGCTACACCTTC
CASSDGGFNYGYTF
>TRBV30|.|12|.|TRBJ1-5
TGTGCCTGGAGGACCGGGGGTCAGCCCCAGCATTTT
CAWRTGGQPQHF
>TRBV4-1|.|16|.|TRBJ1-6
TGCGCCAGCAGCCAAGCCGATGGGGCCCTTGGGTCACCCCTCCACTTT
CASSQADGALGSPLHF
>TRBV9|.|13|.|TRBJ1-1
TGTGCCAGCAGCGTAGCGGGGAACACTGAAGCTTTCTTT
CASSVAGNTEAFF
>TRBV27|.|15|TRBD1|TRBJ2-1
TGTGCCAGCCTGGGGACAGGGGTTTGGGGCAATGAGCAGTTCTTC
CASLGTGVWGNEQFF
>TRBV6-5|.|15|TRBD2|TRBJ2-1
TGTGCCAGCAGTTATTGGACTAGCGGGGGCGATGAGCAGTTCTTC
CASSYWTSGGDEQFF
>TRBV6-4|.|15|TRBD2|TRBJ2-2
TGTGCCAGCAGGGGGACTAGCGGAACCACCGGGGAGCTGTTTTTT
CASRGTSGTTGELFF
>TRBV7-2|once|14|.|TRBJ2-7
TGTGCCAGCAGCTACGGAGCAGGGTCCTACGAGCAGTACTTC
CASSYGAGSYEQYF
>TRBV4-1|.|20|TRBD2|TRBJ2-1
TGCGCCAGCAGCCAGACCCCTCTAGCGGGGGGGCGGTATTCCTACAATGAGCAGTTCTTC
CASSQTPLAGGRYSYNEQFF
>TRBV10-2|.|15|.|TRBJ1-1
TGCGCCAGCAGTGAAGTGGCCAGGCCGAACACTGAAGCTTTCTTT
CASSEVARPNTEAFF
>TRBV2|.|14|.|TRBJ1-1
TGTGCCAGCAGTGAATTGCGCCCGAACACTGAAGCTTTCTTT
CASSELRPNTEAFF
>TRBV2|once|15|.|TRBJ2-3
TGTGCCAGCAGTACGGGGAAGCAAACCACAGATACGCAGTATTTT
CASSTGKQTTDTQYF
>TRBV28|.|16|.|TRBJ1-5
TGTGCCAGCAGTTTATCCACAGGGAGGGGGAATCAGCCCCAGCATTTT
CASSLSTGRGNQPQHF
>TRBV7-9|.|17|TRBD2|TRBJ2-3
TGTGCCAGCAGCTTAGCGGCGGGGGGCCGCGGTCCAGATACGCAGTATTTT
CASSLAAGGRGPDTQYF
>TRBV5-4|once|16|TRBD1|TRBJ1-3
TGTGCCAGCAGCCAGGGGGGACAGATCTCTGGAAACACCATATATTTT
CASSQGGQISGNTIYF
>TRBV7-9|.|17|.|TRBJ1-3
TGTGCCAGCAGCCCCCTTGGCGGGGGAGCCTCTGGAAACACCATATATTTT
CASSPLGGGASGNTIYF
>TRBV6-2/TRBV6-3|.|14|TRBD1|TRBJ2-7
TGTGCCAGCAGTTACTCGACAGGGACCTACGAGCAGTACTTC
CASSYSTGTYEQYF
>TRBV19|.|17|.|TRBJ1-2
TGTGCCAGTAGTATCCCTTTAGGGGGACCGAATAACTATGGCTACACCTTC
CASSIPLGGPNNYGYTF
>TRBV2|.|17|.|TRBJ2-3
TGTGCCTCCAGCTATAACGGGGGGCCTTTGAGCACAGATACGCAGTATTTT
CASSYNGGPLSTDTQYF
>TRBV7-9|.|17|.|TRBJ2-1
TGTGCCAGCAGCTTAGGGGGAACGGGAGCCTACATTTTAGGGCAGTTCTTC
CASSLGGTGAYILGQFF
>TRBV3-1/TRBV3-2|.|12|.|TRBJ2-7
TGTGCCAGCAGCCAAGGAGGCTACGAGCAGTACTTC
CASSQGGYEQYF
>TRBV9|.|15|.|TRBJ2-3
TGTGCCAGCAGCGCAAGATCAGGGGTTCAAGATACGCAGTATTTT
CASSARSGVQDTQYF
>TRBV28|once|14|.|TRBJ2-2
TGTGCCAGCACCTCCGGGTCGAACACCGGGGAGCTGTTTTTT
CASTSGSNTGELFF
>TRBV14|.|13|.|TRBJ1-1
TGTGCCAGCAGCCAAGGGGCTCACACTGAAGCTTTCTTT
CASSQGAHTEAFF
>TRBV19|.|15|TRBD1|TRBJ2-2
TGTGCCAGTAGTTCCCGTCAGGGGGCCAACGGGGAGCTGTTTTTT
CASSSRQGANGELFF
>TRBV29-1|.|11|.|TRBJ1-2
TGCAGCGTTGAAAGAAGTATGAGCTACACCTTC
CSVERSMSYTF
>TRBV5-4|.|15|.|TRBJ1-5
TGTGCCAGCAGCTTGGGGACAGCGCGCAATCAGCCCCAGCATTTT
CASSLGTARNQPQHF
>TRBV6-5|.|15|.|TRBJ1-4
TGTGCCAGCAGTTCCAACGGGGTCCTTAATGAAAAACTGTTTTTT
CASSSNGVLNEKLFF
>TRBV28|.|14|.|TRBJ1-2
TGTGCCAGCAGTTTACGGACGGGAATCTATGGCTACACCTTC
CASSLRTGIYGYTF
>TRBV6-2/TRBV6-3|.|16|.|TRBJ2-7
TGTGCCAGCAGTTACTCGGTTACAGGGCCTTGGTACGAGCAGTACTTC
CASSYSVTGPWYEQYF
>TRBV6-5|.|15|TRBD1|TRBJ1-2
TGTGCCACTTCCCTGGGACAGTACTCGCCGGGCGGCTACACCTTC
CATSLGQYSPGGYTF
>TRBV7-3|.|13|.|TRBJ2-7
TGTGCCAGCAGCTTAATGCAGGGATACGAGCAGTACTTC
CASSLMQGYEQYF
>TRBV5-1|.|16|.|TRBJ2-5
TGCGCCAGCAGCTTGGGGGGGAGCCCTGGGCAAGAGACCCAGTACTTC
CASSLGGSPGQETQYF
>TRBV27|once|15|.|TRBJ2-1
TGTGCCAGCTTAAGCCTCCGGGCCCTGCCCAATGAGCAGTTCTTC
CASLSLRALPNEQFF
>TRBV4-2|.|15|TRBD1|TRBJ2-7
TGTGCCAGCAGCCAAGACGGGACAGGGGCCTACGAGCAGTACTTC
CASSQDGTGAYEQYF
>TRBV27|.|14|.|TRBJ1-1
TGTGCCAGCAGTCTACTAAGAGTGAACACTGAAGCTTTCTTT
CASSLLRVNTEAFF
>TRBV13|.|15|.|TRBJ1-1
TGTGCCAGCAGCACATACGGGACTCTCAACACTGAAGCTTTCTTT
CASSTYGTLNTEAFF
>TRBV15|.|15|.|TRBJ2-3
TGTGCCACCAGCAGAGTCGGCGGGAGCACAGATACGCAGTATTTT
CATSRVGGSTDTQYF
>TRBV6-5|.|14|.|TRBJ1-3
TGTGCCAGCAGTAACCGGGCAGAGGGAAACACCATATATTTT
CASSNRAEGNTIYF